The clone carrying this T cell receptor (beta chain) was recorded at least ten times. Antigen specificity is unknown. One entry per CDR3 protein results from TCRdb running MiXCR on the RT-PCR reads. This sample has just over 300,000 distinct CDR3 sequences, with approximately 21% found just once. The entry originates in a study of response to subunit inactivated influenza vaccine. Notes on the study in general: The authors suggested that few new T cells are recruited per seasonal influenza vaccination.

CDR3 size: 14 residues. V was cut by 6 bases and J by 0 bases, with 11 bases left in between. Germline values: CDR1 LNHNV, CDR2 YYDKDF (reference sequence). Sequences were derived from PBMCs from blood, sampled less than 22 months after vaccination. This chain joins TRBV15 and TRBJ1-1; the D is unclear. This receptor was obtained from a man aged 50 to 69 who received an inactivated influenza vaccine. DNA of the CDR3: TGTGCCACCAGGTCCGACTTAATGAACACTGAAGCTTTCTTT. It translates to CATRSDLMNTEAFF. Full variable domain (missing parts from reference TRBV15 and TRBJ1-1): DAMVIQNPRYQVTQFGKPVTLSCSQTLNHNVMYWYQQKSSQAPKLLFHYYDKDFNNEADTPDNFQSRRPNTSFCFLDIRSPGLGDTAMYLCATRSDLMNTEAFFGQGTRLTVV.